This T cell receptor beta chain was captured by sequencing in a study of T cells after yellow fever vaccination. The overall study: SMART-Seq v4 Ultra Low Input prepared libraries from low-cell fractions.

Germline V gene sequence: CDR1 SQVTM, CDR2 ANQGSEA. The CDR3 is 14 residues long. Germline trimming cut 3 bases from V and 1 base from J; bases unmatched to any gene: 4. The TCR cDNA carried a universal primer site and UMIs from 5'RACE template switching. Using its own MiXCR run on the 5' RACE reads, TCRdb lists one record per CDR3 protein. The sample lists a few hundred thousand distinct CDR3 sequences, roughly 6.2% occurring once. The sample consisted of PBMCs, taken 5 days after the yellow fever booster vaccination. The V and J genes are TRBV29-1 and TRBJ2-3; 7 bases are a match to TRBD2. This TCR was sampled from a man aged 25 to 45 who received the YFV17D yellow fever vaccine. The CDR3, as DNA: TGCAGCGTTGATCTAGCGGTTGGCACAGATACGCAGTATTTT. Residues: CSVDLAVGTDTQYF.